The 30 T cell receptor beta chains below were found in one sample sequenced in a study of naive and memory T cell subsets. Their specific antigens are unknown. Study findings and constraints: Possibly reflecting memory cells re-expressing CD45RA, a few larger clonotypes occurred in naive repertoires, especially CD8.

An equimolar mix of two oligonucleotides served as the beta constant-region primer for TRBC1 and TRBC2. The ligated cDNA underwent four PCR rounds using SP2 and nested alpha and beta constant-region primers. One entry per CDR3 protein, called by TCRdb with MiXCR from the UMI-ligation and nested PCR reads. This table has 90,000 to 120,000 distinct CDR3 sequences, more than 14% appearing once. The source material was naive CD8+ T cells from blood. The receptors derive from a human donor in good health.

This rearrangement joins TRBV5-4 to TRBJ2-7, with D perhaps matching TRBD2 (5 bases). V was trimmed by 0 bases and J by 5 bases, leaving 6 bases between them. This CDR3 spans 12 amino acids. The germline CDR1 and CDR2 sequences are SGHNT and YYREEE (reference sequence). The CDR3 bases are TGTGCCAGCAGCTTGGGGACTGACGAGCAGTACTTC. Its protein is CASSLGTDEQYF.

This clonotype has more than one count but fewer than ten. The genes are TRBV10-3 and TRBJ2-7, with TRBD1 matching 8 bases. V dropped 10 bases and J dropped 5; count of bases not matched to a gene: 10. CDR1 is ENHRY, CDR2 SYGVKD, per germline. The CDR3 loop spans 13 amino acids. The CDR3 nucleotides are TGTGCCACCTCCGGACAGGGAATCAACGAGCAGTACTTC. It codes for CATSGQGINEQYF.

The chain couples TRBV29-1 to TRBJ2-7; 8 bases fit TRBD1. This CDR3 has 13 amino acids. Germline V gene data show CDR1 as SQVTM and CDR2 as ANQGSEA. Trimming took 0 bases from V and 3 from J; bases not matched to a gene: 1. The CDR3 nucleotides read TGCAGCGTTGAAGACGGACAGGGCTACGAGCAGTACTTC. The encoded protein is CSVEDGQGYEQYF.

This clonotype was counted only a few times. V usage is TRBV7-8 and J usage is TRBJ2-3; a possible D gene is TRBD2 (5 bases). Between the trimmed V and J ends, which lost 5 bases and 2 bases, there was a span of 17 bases. The CDR3 runs to 16 residues. Germline V CDR1 and CDR2: SGHVS, FQNEAQ. CDR3 loop: CASSPPRGGNTDTQYF. As DNA, the CDR3 is TGTGCCAGCAGCCCCCCTCGGGGTGGCAACACAGATACGCAGTATTTT.

A few counts support this clonotype. CDR3 protein: CATSLTGGHEQFF. The DNA for the CDR3 is TGTGCCACCAGCCTAACAGGGGGCCATGAGCAGTTCTTC. The chain recombines TRBV15 with TRBJ2-1, with 9 bases identical to TRBD1. V dropped 5 bases and J dropped 8; count of bases not matched to a gene: 4. From germline, CDR1 is LNHNV and CDR2 YYDKDF (reference sequence). This CDR3 spans 13 amino acids.

This clonotype has at least ten counts. CDR3 loop: CASSISQASGTYEQYF. The CDR3, as DNA: TGTGCCAGTAGTATATCCCAGGCGTCGGGTACCTACGAGCAGTACTTC. The chain is built from TRBV19 and TRBJ2-7; the D is unclear. CDR3 length equals 16 residues. In germline, CDR1 is LNHDA, CDR2 SQIVND (reference sequence). The V and J ends lost 2 bases and 2 bases respectively, with 16 bases between them. Full variable domain (missing parts from reference TRBV19 and TRBJ2-7): DGGITQSPKYLFRKEGQNVTLSCEQNLNHDAMYWYRQDPGQGLRLIYYSQIVNDFQKGDIAEGYSVSREKKESFPLTVTSAQKNPTAFYLCASSISQASGTYEQYFGPGTRLTVT.

This clonotype was recorded at least ten times. The rearrangement links TRBV12-3 or TRBV12-4 to TRBJ2-3, with D perhaps matching TRBD1 (5 bases). V was trimmed by 4 bases and J by 0 bases, leaving 20 bases between them. This CDR3 is built from 18 residues. The CDR3 nucleotides are TGTGCCAGCAGTTCCTTCCCCTCAACAGGTCTCAGCACAGATACGCAGTATTTT. Translating gives CASSSFPSTGLSTDTQYF.

This clonotype was counted only a few times. The chain joins TRBV5-8 to TRBJ2-1; TRBD2 is a possible D gene (5 bases). CDR3 length: 17 amino acids. Germline-derived CDR1 and CDR2 are SGHTS and YDEGEE. The V end was cut by 4 bases, the J end by 0 bases, with 17 bases between. Here the CDR3 reads CASSPFLLSGSYNEQFF. The CDR3 region has the DNA TGTGCCAGCAGCCCATTCCTTTTAAGCGGCTCCTACAATGAGCAGTTCTTC.

This clonotype has a handful of counts. The gene calls are TRBV6-1 and TRBJ2-1; D ambiguous. V lost 3 bases and J lost 2, with 8 bases in between. This CDR3 comprises 14 residues. CDR1 and CDR2 from the germline V gene are MNHNS and SASEGT. Here the CDR3 DNA reads TGTGCCAGCAGTGAGAGGCAGCCCTACAATGAGCAGTTCTTC. This translates into CASSERQPYNEQFF.

This clonotype has ten or more counts. The rearrangement links TRBV7-3 to TRBJ2-2; D gene ambiguous. This CDR3 comprises 15 residues. Trimming pared 5 bases from V and 4 bases from J, leaving 14 bases between. Germline CDR1 and CDR2: SGHTA and FQGTGA. The CDR3 bases are TGTGCCAGCAGCCCCACACGTGGGGTCACCGGGGAGCTGTTTTTT. Its translation: CASSPTRGVTGELFF.

This clonotype has ten or more counts. The chain carries TRBV6-2 or TRBV6-3 and TRBJ2-7; 7 positions agree with TRBD1. The germline gives CDR1 MNHEY, CDR2 SVGEGT. V was pared by 2 bases and J by 1 base, with 2 bases of the junction left unmatched. The CDR3 is made up of 14 amino acids. This chain's CDR3 is CASSYDRVSYEQYF. The CDR3 DNA reads as TGTGCCAGCAGTTACGACAGGGTGTCCTACGAGCAGTACTTC.

This clonotype was counted only a few times. The V gene is TRBV4-3, the J gene TRBJ2-3; 8 bases align to TRBD2. The CDR3 is 14 amino acids. Germline loops: CDR1 LGHNA, CDR2 YSLEER. The junction had 6 bases not matched to a gene; V was cut back by 2 bases and J by 8 bases. DNA for the CDR3: TGCGCCAGCAGCCAACGCACCGGGACTAGTACGCAGTATTTT. Its protein is CASSQRTGTSTQYF.

At least ten counts were recorded for this clonotype. A read error may produce the germline difference seen at one junction end. This chain joins TRBV20-1 and TRBJ2-1; 7 nucleotides match TRBD2. CDR1 and CDR2 (germline): DFQATT, SNEGSKA (reference sequence). The CDR3 totals 15 residues. The CDR3 sequence is CGARDLAGADNEQFF. DNA for the CDR3: TGCGGTGCTAGAGATCTTGCGGGAGCGGACAATGAGCAGTTCTTC.

The J gene is TRBJ2-7, the V gene TRBV20-1; D not resolved. V was trimmed by 2 bases and J by 0 bases, leaving 14 bases between them. The germline CDR1 and CDR2 sequences are DFQATT and SNEGSKA (reference sequence). The CDR3 contains 15 residues. CDR3 nucleotides: TGCAGTGCTAGATATCGTGGGATCGCCTCCTACGAGCAGTACTTC. Protein product: CSARYRGIASYEQYF.

This clonotype was detected many times. This chain connects TRBV6-2 or TRBV6-3 to TRBJ1-5; TRBD1 might be the D (6 bases). Germline V gives CDR1 MNHEY, CDR2 SVGEGT. Trimming stripped 6 bases from V and 4 bases from J, with 16 bases between. This CDR3 is built from 15 residues. In DNA, the CDR3 is TGTGCCAGCAGGGCGACAGGTTTGGAGAATCAGCCCCAGCATTTT. Translation gives CASRATGLENQPQHF.

This clonotype was counted many times. The genes are TRBV9 and TRBJ2-7; TRBD1 might be the D (8 bases). The V and J ends lost 3 bases and 2 bases respectively, with 15 bases between them. CDR3 length: 15 amino acids. The germline V gene has CDR1 SGDLS and CDR2 YYNGEE. The CDR3 here is CASSGGGQAPYEQYF. The CDR3 DNA follows: TGTGCCAGCAGCGGGGGGGGACAGGCCCCCTACGAGCAGTACTTC.

This clonotype was counted many times. The chain employs TRBV2 and TRBJ2-7; D gene uncertain. The CDR3 length is 13 residues. Germline lookup yields CDR1 SNHLY and CDR2 FYNNEI. Trimming pared 3 bases from V and 2 bases from J, leaving 8 bases between. CDR3: CASSDDLAYEQYF. Written as DNA, the CDR3 is TGTGCCAGCAGTGATGATCTGGCCTACGAGCAGTACTTC.

The rearrangement joins TRBV5-1 to TRBJ2-7; TRBD1 matches at 7 bases. Germline assignment: CDR1 SGHRS and CDR2 YFSETQ. The CDR3 loop spans 14 amino acids. V shed 4 bases, J shed 2 bases, and the junction held 6 bases outside the gene matches. CDR3: CASSPGRGPYEQYF. As DNA, the CDR3 is TGCGCCAGCAGCCCAGGAAGGGGGCCCTACGAGCAGTACTTC.

This clonotype was counted only a few times. The V and J genes are TRBV4-3 and TRBJ1-2; 7 nucleotides align to TRBD1. With V trimmed by 1 base and J by 4 bases, 6 bases remained unmatched. Germline assignment: CDR1 LGHNA and CDR2 YSLEER. The CDR3 is 15 amino acids. CDR3 residues: CASSQGAGTAYGYTF. CDR3 coding DNA: TGCGCCAGCAGCCAAGGCGCCGGGACAGCCTATGGCTACACCTTC.

The chain recombines TRBV4-3 with TRBJ1-6; D gene ambiguous. The CDR3 is 14 residues long. The germline gives CDR1 LGHNA, CDR2 YSLEER. Trimming left V 0 bases short and J 7 bases short, with 7 bases between. The CDR3 sequence is CASSQEVVNSPLHF. The CDR3 coding sequence is TGCGCCAGCAGCCAAGAGGTGGTGAATTCACCCCTCCACTTT.

In this sample, this clonotype turned up a few times. The chain recombines TRBV10-3 with TRBJ2-3, with TRBD1 matching 7 bases. V lost 3 bases, J lost 4 bases, and 1 base stayed unmatched. CDR3 length equals 13 residues. Germline lookup yields CDR1 ENHRY and CDR2 SYGVKD. The CDR3 sequence: CAISEDRADTQYF. The CDR3 region has the DNA TGTGCCATCAGTGAAGACAGGGCAGATACGCAGTATTTT.

Ten or more counts support this clonotype. CDR3 coding DNA: TGTGCCAGCAGCCTAGGACAAGCGGGGGGATACACAGATACGCAGTATTTT. Amino acids: CASSLGQAGGYTDTQYF. J is TRBJ2-3 and V is TRBV6-5; 9 bases line up with TRBD2. CDR1 MNHEY and CDR2 SVGAGI come from the germline V gene. The CDR3 spans 17 residues. Germline trimming cut 6 bases from V and 2 bases from J; bases unmatched to any gene: 12.

This clonotype was counted at least ten times. This chain links TRBV27 with TRBJ1-2, with D tentatively TRBD1 (6 bases). The CDR3 has 14 residues. Trimming pared 6 bases from V and 6 bases from J, leaving 17 bases between. Germline V gene lookup returns CDR1 MNHEY and CDR2 SMNVEV (reference sequence). In DNA, the CDR3 is TGTGCCAGCAGCTCCTACAGGGTACAAGATGGCTACACCTTC. Residues: CASSSYRVQDGYTF.

The chain joins TRBV25-1 to TRBJ2-7; tentatively, D is TRBD1 or TRBD2 (5 bases each). Germline V lookup: CDR1 MGHDK, CDR2 SYGVNS. The CDR3 is made up of 13 amino acids. V was shortened by 3 bases and J by 4 bases, with 10 bases between the two germline ends. CDR3 sequence: CASSEQGRYEQYF. The CDR3 coding sequence is TGTGCCAGCAGTGAGCAGGGACGGTACGAGCAGTACTTC.

The chain is built from TRBV5-4 and TRBJ2-1; unclear D gene. Deletions cut 4 bases from V and 8 bases from J, with 16 bases between. CDR3 length equals 14 residues. Germline V lookup: CDR1 SGHNT, CDR2 YYREEE (reference sequence). CDR3: CASSALGGFDEQFF. For the CDR3, the DNA is TGTGCCAGCAGCGCCCTGGGCGGCTTCGATGAGCAGTTCTTC.

There are a few counts of this clonotype. The V call is TRBV6-2 or TRBV6-3, the J call TRBJ2-7; D not resolved. The V end was cut by 0 bases, the J end by 2 bases, with 5 bases between. Germline V CDR1 and CDR2: MNHEY, SVGEGT. The CDR3 runs 13 residues. The CDR3 region is CASSYSGPYEQYF. The CDR3 DNA reads as TGTGCCAGCAGTTACTCGGGCCCCTACGAGCAGTACTTC.

This clonotype was counted a few times. V gene TRBV7-3 combines with J gene TRBJ2-5, with 14 bases lining up with TRBD2. CDR1 SGHTA and CDR2 FQGTGA come from the germline V gene. Trimming at V came to 5 bases and at J to 4 bases, leaving 6 bases not matched to a gene. The CDR3 consists of 16 residues. The CDR3 sequence is CASSQTSGGAGETQYF. In nucleotides, the CDR3 is TGTGCCAGCAGCCAGACTAGCGGGGGGGCCGGAGAGACCCAGTACTTC.

This clonotype has only a few counts. The chain joins TRBV7-9 to TRBJ1-1; D is unresolved. Germline CDR1 reads SEHNR; CDR2 reads FQNEAQ (reference sequence). The CDR3 consists of 13 residues. The V end was cut by 5 bases, the J end by 8 bases, with 15 bases between. For the CDR3, the DNA is TGTGCCAGCAGCCACGGGATAGAAACCGAAGCTTTCTTT. Residues: CASSHGIETEAFF. The whole variable domain, filled in from reference TRBV7-9 and TRBJ1-1, reads DTGVSQNPRHKITKRGQNVTFRCDPISEHNRLYWYRQTLGQGPEFLTYFQNEAQLEKSRLLSDRFSAERPKGSFSTLEIQRTEQGDSAMYLCASSHGIETEAFFGQGTRLTVV.

In this sample, this clonotype turned up a few times. The chain couples TRBV19 to TRBJ2-1, with D perhaps given as TRBD1 or TRBD2 (6 bases each). V gave up 6 bases and J gave up 9 bases, with 18 bases separating them. CDR3 length: 14 residues. CDR1 is LNHDA and CDR2 is SQIVND in the germline V gene (reference sequence). The CDR3 spells CASSLGGRFGEQFF. DNA for the CDR3: TGTGCCAGTAGCCTAGGGGGGAGATTCGGTGAGCAGTTCTTC.

The rearrangement uses TRBV18 and TRBJ2-5; maybe TRBD1 (6 bases). Germline V CDR1 and CDR2: KGHSH, LQKENI. Trimming removed 2 bases at V and 1 base at J, with 8 bases between. The CDR3 runs to 14 residues. CDR3 region: CASSPKDSQETQYF. CDR3 DNA sequence: TGTGCCAGCTCACCAAAGGACAGCCAAGAGACCCAGTACTTC.